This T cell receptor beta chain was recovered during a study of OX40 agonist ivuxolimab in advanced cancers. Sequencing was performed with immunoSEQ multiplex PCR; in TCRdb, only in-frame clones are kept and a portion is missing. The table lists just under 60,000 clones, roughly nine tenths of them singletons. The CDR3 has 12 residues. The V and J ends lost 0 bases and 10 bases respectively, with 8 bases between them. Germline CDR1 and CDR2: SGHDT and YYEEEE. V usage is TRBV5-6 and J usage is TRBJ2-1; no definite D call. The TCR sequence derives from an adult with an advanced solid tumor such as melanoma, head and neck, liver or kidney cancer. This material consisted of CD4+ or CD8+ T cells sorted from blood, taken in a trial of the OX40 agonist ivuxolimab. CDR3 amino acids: CASSLGQPEQFF. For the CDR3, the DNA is TGTGCCAGCAGCTTGGGGCAGCCAGAGCAGTTCTTC. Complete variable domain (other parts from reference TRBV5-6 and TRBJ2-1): DAGVTQSPTHLIKTRGQQVTLRCSPKSGHDTVSWYQQALGQGPQFIFQYYEEEERQRGNFPDRFSGHQFPNYSSELNVNALLLGDSALYLCASSLGQPEQFFGPGTRLTVL.